The 30 T cell receptor beta chains below come from one sample, sequenced in a study of graft-versus-host responses after intestinal transplantation (dated by TCRdb to the early 2020s). To isolate intraepithelial and lamina propria lymphocytes from graft specimens, dithiothreitol, EDTA incubations and collagenase D digestion were used. The library was obtained by the immunoSEQ multiplex PCR assay. Here the immuneACCESS table is served through TCRdb, limited to in-frame sequences with V and J called. Missing clones are a known gap in these copies; in checked studies unresolved V genes cover under half, and the rest lacks a known reason. The sample table shows about 20,000 clones, and around 81% are seen once. Jointly, the top ten make up under 4% of the sample. The sample in question was ileum tissue, obtained 12 days after intestinal transplant. The receptors were sampled from a human patient who received an intestinal transplant, so some T cells may come from the graft donor.

In this sample, this clone turned up once. This chain uses TRBV19 with TRBJ2-1; perhaps TRBD2 as D (6 bases). Trimming cost V 1 base and J 9 bases, with 16 bases left between them. The CDR3 runs 15 residues. From germline, CDR1 is LNHDA and CDR2 SQIVND (reference sequence). CDR3 nucleotide sequence: TGTGCCAGTAGTATAGGATCGACTCGGGGAGGTGAGCAGTTCTTC. As protein: CASSIGSTRGGEQFF.

Turning to this clone: The junction does not match germline at one end; this may be a read error. The chain is built from TRBV7-6 and TRBJ1-5, with 8 bases fitting TRBD1. Germline V lookup: CDR1 SGHVS, CDR2 FNYEAQ. The CDR3 has 13 amino acids. DNA for the CDR3: TGTGCTAGCAGCTTAGACAGGGGCCAGCCCCAGCATTTT. It is translated as CASSLDRGQPQHF.

The chain combines TRBV7-9 with TRBJ1-1; D ambiguous. CDR1 is SEHNR and CDR2 is FQNEAQ in the germline V gene (reference sequence). This CDR3 has 12 residues. V was cut by 7 bases and J by 4 bases, with 10 bases left in between. Written as DNA, the CDR3 is TGTGCCAGCATAGCTCTGAGCACTGAAGCTTTCTTT. Residues: CASIALSTEAFF.

This clone was picked up a small number of times. This rearrangement joins TRBV6-1 to TRBJ2-7, with TRBD1 identical over 7 bases. J gave up 2 bases and V 6 bases, and 7 bases lay outside the gene matches. Germline assignment: CDR1 MNHNS and CDR2 SASEGT. The CDR3 length is 14 residues. The CDR3 loop reads CASRDPGQTYEQYF. The CDR3, as DNA: TGTGCCAGCAGAGACCCGGGACAGACCTACGAGCAGTACTTC.

This chain uses TRBV5-4 with TRBJ1-1; 9 positions match TRBD1. Trimming took 0 bases from V and 7 from J; bases not matched to a gene: 13. This CDR3 spans 17 amino acids. CDR1 and CDR2 (germline): SGHNT, YYREEE (reference sequence). Here the CDR3 DNA reads TGTGCCAGCAGCTTGGGGAGGGACAGGGCGGTCGGATATGAAGCTTTCTTT. This sequence encodes CASSLGRDRAVGYEAFF.

This rearrangement joins TRBV21-1 to TRBJ2-6; the table's D gene call, TRBD2, was not cross checked with the DNA. TRBV21-1 is an annotated pseudogene. The CDR3 extends over 16 amino acids. In nucleotides, the CDR3 is TGTGCCAGCAGCGCGGGACTGAGCTCTGGGGCCAACGTCCTGACTTTC. It codes for CASSAGLSSGANVLTF.

The chain couples TRBV7-8 to TRBJ1-2, with 7 bases aligning to TRBD1. The germline gives CDR1 SGHVS, CDR2 FQNEAQ. This CDR3 spans 15 amino acids. V dropped 8 bases and J dropped 3; count of bases not matched to a gene: 12. CDR3 sequence (DNA): TGTGCCAGCTCCCTACCGGGACAGAAAGACTATGGCTACACCTTC. Translation gives CASSLPGQKDYGYTF. Full variable domain (rest looked up from reference TRBV7-8 and TRBJ1-2): GAGVSQSPRYKVAKRGQDVALRCDPISGHVSLFWYQQALGQGPEFLTYFQNEAQLDKSGLPSDRFFAERPEGSVSTLKIQRTQQEDSAVYLCASSLPGQKDYGYTFGSGTRLTVV.

The chain recombines TRBV9 with TRBJ2-7; 7 bases are a match to TRBD2. V was clipped by 4 bases and J by 1 base; unmatched bases: 17. The CDR3 covers 18 residues. Germline V gives CDR1 SGDLS, CDR2 YYNGEE. CDR3 bases: TGTGCCAGCAGCCCCCACCCTTGGGGAGGGAGGCAATCCTACGAGCAGTACTTC. Its translation: CASSPHPWGGRQSYEQYF.

The V call is TRBV4-1, the J call TRBJ1-3, with D perhaps matching TRBD1 (6 bases). CDR3 length: 17 amino acids. Trimming took 0 bases from V and 0 from J, leaving 12 bases between them. CDR1 is MGHRA and CDR2 is YSYEKL in the germline V gene. In nucleotides, the CDR3 is TGCGCCAGCAGCCAAGATGGGGGGGCACTCTCTGGAAACACCATATATTTT. Translating it yields CASSQDGGALSGNTIYF.

The CDR3 DNA sequence: TGCGCCAGCAGCCAATGGGTAGCTGGGACCCAGTACTTC. Residues: CASSQWVAGTQYF. The J gene is TRBJ2-5, the V gene TRBV4-1; D is undetermined. Germline-derived CDR1 and CDR2 are MGHRA and YSYEKL. The germline V and J ends were trimmed by 2 bases and 7 bases, with 11 bases remaining between them. The CDR3 sequence is 13 residues long.

The chain recombines TRBV5-4 with TRBJ2-5, with TRBD2 identical over 7 bases. The germline gives CDR1 SGHNT, CDR2 YYREEE (reference sequence). There are 15 residues in the CDR3. J gave up 1 base and V 4 bases, and 7 bases lay outside the gene matches. The CDR3 DNA reads as TGTGCCAGCAGCCAAGGAGCTAGCGGCCAAGAGACCCAGTACTTC. It is translated as CASSQGASGQETQYF.

This clone was seen only once. The rearrangement uses TRBV6-4 and TRBJ2-2, with 8 nucleotides matching TRBD2. V lost 2 bases and J lost 1; bases outside the gene matches: 0. This CDR3 is 15 amino acids long. Per germline, CDR1 MRHNA and CDR2 SNTAGT. The CDR3 here is CASSDSGGNTGELFF. The CDR3 DNA follows: TGTGCCAGCAGTGACAGCGGGGGGAACACCGGGGAGCTGTTTTTT.

The V and J genes are TRBV10-3 and TRBJ2-7; the D gene is possibly TRBD2 (6 bases). Germline CDR1 reads ENHRY; CDR2 reads SYGVKD. V lost 2 bases to trimming and J lost 3 bases, with 14 bases between them. This CDR3 is 15 amino acids long. The CDR3 DNA sequence: TGTGCCATCAGTGAGGCTTCGGGGGTATACTACGAGCAGTACTTC. Translation: CAISEASGVYYEQYF.

The V and J genes are TRBV6-6 and TRBJ2-7; the match to TRBD2 covers 12 bases. CDR3 size: 15 residues. With 5 bases clipped from V and 7 bases from J, the junction kept 9 bases outside the gene matches. CDR1 and CDR2 (germline): MNHNY, SVGAGI (reference sequence). DNA for the CDR3: TGTGCCAGCAGTCGGATACTAGCGGGGGGTTATGAGCAGTACTTC. Amino acid sequence: CASSRILAGGYEQYF.

The sample holds a few counts of this clone. This sequence joins TRBV5-6 and TRBJ2-7, with D perhaps matching TRBD2 (5 bases). This CDR3 contains 14 residues. Trimming stripped 4 bases from V and 2 bases from J, with 13 bases between. The germline V gene has CDR1 SGHDT and CDR2 YYEEEE. CDR3 coding DNA: TGTGCCAGCAGCCCCGGACTGGGAACCTACGAGCAGTACTTC. Translating it yields CASSPGLGTYEQYF.

The J gene is TRBJ2-5, the V gene TRBV5-4; 12 bases map to TRBD2. The CDR3 consists of 18 residues. The trim removed 0 bases at V and 5 bases at J, leaving 11 bases unmatched. Per germline, CDR1 SGHNT and CDR2 YYREEE (reference sequence). The CDR3 protein is CASSLALAGGPRAETQYF. In nucleotides, the CDR3 is TGTGCCAGCAGCTTGGCCCTAGCGGGGGGGCCAAGGGCCGAGACCCAGTACTTC.

This chain links TRBV11-2 with TRBJ2-3, with 7 bases matching TRBD2. The J segment lost 6 bases and the V segment lost 4 bases, leaving 16 bases of the junction unmatched. This CDR3 region has 17 residues. From germline, CDR1 is SGHAT and CDR2 FQNNGV. The chain's CDR3 is CASSSGRERRGLDTQYF. The CDR3 nucleotides read TGTGCCAGCAGCTCGGGGCGGGAGCGAAGGGGACTGGATACGCAGTATTTT.

This chain joins TRBV28 and TRBJ1-5; D may be TRBD1 (6 bases). This CDR3 has 14 amino acids. CDR1 MDHEN and CDR2 SYDVKM come from the germline V gene. V shed 5 bases and J shed 3 bases, with 11 bases lying between them. The CDR3 nucleotides read TGTGCCAGCAGTCCCGGACAGTTCAATCAGCCCCAGCATTTT. It translates to CASSPGQFNQPQHF.

This sequence joins TRBV7-3 and TRBJ2-3; TRBD2 is a possible D gene (6 bases). CDR3 size: 17 residues. V shed 0 bases and J shed 0 bases, with 13 bases lying between them. Germline CDR1 and CDR2: SGHTA and FQGTGA. CDR3 coding DNA: TGTGCCAGCAGCTTAACGTTGGGCGGGGACAGCACAGATACGCAGTATTTT. Amino acid sequence: CASSLTLGGDSTDTQYF.

The rearrangement uses TRBV7-3 and TRBJ1-2; TRBD1 agrees at 7 bases. The V gene end was trimmed by 5 bases and the J gene end by 8 bases; junction bases not matched to a gene: 8. Germline V lookup: CDR1 SGHTA, CDR2 FQGTGA. The CDR3 is made up of 13 amino acids. CDR3 loop: CASSRSQGEGYTF. In nucleotides, the CDR3 is TGTGCCAGCAGCCGAAGCCAGGGGGAGGGCTACACCTTC.

The V call is TRBV7-2, the J call TRBJ2-1, with D tentatively TRBD2 (7 bases). The CDR3 has 15 amino acids. The V and J ends lost 5 bases and 5 bases respectively, with 16 bases between them. CDR1 and CDR2 (germline): SGHTA, FQGNSA. DNA of the CDR3: TGTGCCAGCAGCCCTAGAAGGGGGGGGAACAATGAGCAGTTCTTC. Amino acids: CASSPRRGGNNEQFF. The full variable domain, its missing parts supplied by reference TRBV7-2 and TRBJ2-1, is GAGVSQSPSNKVTEKGKDVELRCDPISGHTALYWYRQSLGQGLEFLIYFQGNSAPDKSGLPSDRFSAERTGGSVSTLTIQRTQQEDSAVYLCASSPRRGGNNEQFFGPGTRLTVL.

By sample share, this clone is medium-sized. The chain combines TRBV4-1 with TRBJ1-2, with 7 bases lining up with TRBD1. Losses at the gene ends were 1 base for V and 4 bases for J; bases not matched to a gene: 3. Germline loops: CDR1 MGHRA, CDR2 YSYEKL. The CDR3 length is 14 residues. CDR3 coding DNA: TGCGCCAGCAGCCAAGGGGACAGCTTCTATGGCTACACCTTC. Its translation is CASSQGDSFYGYTF.

The V and J genes are TRBV7-6 and TRBJ2-6, with D perhaps TRBD1 (5 bases). Looked up from germline, CDR1 is SGHVS and CDR2 is FNYEAQ. V dropped 1 base and J dropped 2 bases, with 9 bases sitting between them. The CDR3 is 16 residues long. For the CDR3, the DNA is TGTGCCAGCAGCTTAGACCTAGGGGCTGGGGCCAACGTCCTGACTTTC. The encoded protein is CASSLDLGAGANVLTF. Together with reference TRBV7-6 and TRBJ2-6, the CDR3 gives the full variable domain: GAGVSQSPRYKVTKRGQDVALRCDPISGHVSLYWYRQALGQGPEFLTYFNYEAQQDKSGLPNDRFSAERPEGSISTLTIQRTEQRDSAMYRCASSLDLGAGANVLTFGAGSRLTVL.

The chain links TRBV7-8 to TRBJ2-5; perhaps TRBD2 as D (6 bases). The length of the CDR3 is 16 residues. Trimming removed 4 bases at V and 1 base at J, with 16 bases between. Germline-derived CDR1 and CDR2 are SGHVS and FQNEAQ. In nucleotides, the CDR3 is TGTGCCAGCAGCTGGCCCCCGGGACTCACCCAAGAGACCCAGTACTTC. This sequence encodes CASSWPPGLTQETQYF.

The rearrangement joins TRBV28 to TRBJ1-1; 8 positions agree with TRBD1. Germline CDR1 MDHEN, CDR2 SYDVKM. J lost 6 bases, V lost 5 bases, and 5 bases had no gene match. The CDR3 runs 13 residues. CDR3 DNA sequence: TGTGCCAGCAGTCGACAGGGGTCGCCTGAAGCTTTCTTT. Translating gives CASSRQGSPEAFF.

The CDR3 region has the DNA TGTGCCAGCTCACCATTGGGGGGGGTGGACACTGAAGCTTTCTTT. Protein sequence: CASSPLGGVDTEAFF. The chain combines TRBV18 with TRBJ1-1, with TRBD1 as a possible D gene (5 bases). This CDR3 region has 15 residues. In germline, CDR1 is KGHSH, CDR2 LQKENI. The V and J ends lost 2 bases and 3 bases respectively, with 13 bases between them.

The chain employs TRBV11-2 and TRBJ1-2; D unresolved. V shed 2 bases and J shed 4 bases, with 5 bases lying between them. The CDR3 spans 12 residues. Germline CDR1 and CDR2: SGHAT and FQNNGV. The CDR3, as DNA: TGTGCCAGCAGCTTATGGCCCTATGGCTACACCTTC. Residues: CASSLWPYGYTF.

The chain carries TRBV14 and TRBJ2-3; possibly TRBD1 for D (5 bases). Trimming removed 4 bases from V and 2 bases from J, with 13 bases in between. Per the germline V gene, CDR1 is SGHDN and CDR2 is FVKESK. There are 15 residues in the CDR3. CDR3 protein: CASSRETDITDTQYF. The CDR3 DNA reads as TGTGCCAGCAGCCGAGAGACGGACATCACAGATACGCAGTATTTT.

The chain couples TRBV5-6 to TRBJ1-2; D is unresolved. Germline assignment: CDR1 SGHDT and CDR2 YYEEEE. Trimming removed 2 bases at V and 5 bases at J, with 16 bases between. The CDR3 extends over 15 amino acids. The CDR3 sequence: CASSFRHSPNYGYTF. The CDR3 DNA sequence: TGTGCCAGCAGCTTCCGTCACAGTCCCAATTATGGCTACACCTTC.

The chain links TRBV6-1 to TRBJ1-1; D possibly corresponds to TRBD1 (5 bases). Germline lookup yields CDR1 MNHNS and CDR2 SASEGT. The CDR3 extends over 14 amino acids. Trimming left V 2 bases short and J 0 bases short, with 7 bases between. This CDR3 reads CASSELGVNTEAFF. CDR3 coding DNA: TGTGCCAGCAGTGAACTAGGGGTGAACACTGAAGCTTTCTTT.